Below are 3 T cell receptor beta chains sequenced from a single sample in a study of T-cell memory formation after mild COVID-19. TCRdb re-analysed the 5' RACE reads in MiXCR, keeping a single row per CDR3 protein. The data contain fewer than 90,000 distinct CDR3 sequences, approximately 13% of them singletons. The sequencing sample was made of PBMCs or a T cell subset sorted from them (not recorded which). The receptors derive from an adult woman who had mild COVID-19 (a few samples of this study predate the infection). Cell type and time point are not known.

This clonotype was found a few times. The chain employs TRBV14 and TRBJ2-1; the D gene is possibly TRBD2 (6 bases). V was trimmed by 4 bases and J by 0 bases, leaving 13 bases between them. This CDR3 region has 16 residues. The germline V gene has CDR1 SGHDN and CDR2 FVKESK. This chain's CDR3 is CASSRWDSFSYNEQFF. The CDR3 nucleotides read TGTGCCAGCAGCCGCTGGGACTCCTTCTCCTACAATGAGCAGTTCTTC.

J is TRBJ2-7 and V is TRBV7-2; 7 bases fit TRBD2. The CDR3 covers 13 residues. Trimming took 6 bases from V and 3 from J; bases not matched to a gene: 5. CDR1 SGHTA and CDR2 FQGNSA come from the germline V gene. For the CDR3, the DNA is TGTGCCAGCAGGTCGGGACTAATCTACGAGCAGTACTTC. This gives the protein CASRSGLIYEQYF.

The chain combines TRBV3-1 with TRBJ2-3; D not certain. CDR3 length: 13 residues. V lost 0 bases and J lost 6, with 7 bases in between. Germline CDR1 LGHDT, CDR2 YNNKEL (reference sequence). Here the CDR3 reads CASSQERLDTQYF. The DNA of the CDR3 is TGTGCCAGCAGCCAAGAGCGTTTGGATACGCAGTATTTT.